This T cell receptor beta chain was sequenced during a study of radiation and T cells in renal cell carcinoma. On the study more broadly: Nephrectomy followed 15 Gy stereotactic body radiation by 4 weeks. Study-wide points: Without pretreatment biopsies, baseline tumor clonotype presence was undetermined.

The V gene end was trimmed by 7 bases and the J gene end by 7 bases; junction bases not matched to a gene: 3. This CDR3 contains 11 residues. The V gene's germline CDR1 is MDHEN and CDR2 SYDVKM. Assay: immunoSEQ multiplex PCR; the TCRdb copy retains only in-frame clones and omits some. The sample consists of about 140,000 clones, 70% to 90% of them appearing once. Stated time point: baseline pretreatment blood. Treatment meaning: 15 Gy SBRT to primary tumor, nephrectomy 4 weeks later. Serial blood draws occurred at baseline and 2 and 4 weeks post-SBRT. The patient's renal cell carcinoma had clear cell pathology. As concerns this clone: Its antigen is unidentified.

The chain recombines TRBV28 with TRBJ2-7, with 8 bases fitting TRBD2. The sequence was collected from a woman aged 45-65 years with renal cell carcinoma. Source: blood, taken from a patient whose treatment included radiotherapy and nephrectomy. The CDR3 spells CASTGGEEQYF. In nucleotides, the CDR3 is TGTGCCAGCACCGGGGGGGAGGAGCAGTACTTC.